Reported below is one TCR beta chain. As yet, its antigen is unknown. V gave up 5 bases and J gave up 7 bases; unmatched junction bases: 10. There are 15 residues in the CDR3. Germline V gives CDR1 PRHDT, CDR2 FYEKMQ (reference sequence). The protocol was immunoSEQ multiplex PCR, while the TCRdb copy is restricted to in-frame clones and leaves out a portion. The data show roughly 330,000 clones, with about 85% seen just once and roughly 1.2% held by the top ten. This record comes from a study of cytomegalovirus exposure and HLA in healthy donors. Study in general: The same platform used for the approximately 670 first-cohort repertoires was also used for the approximately 120 validation repertoires, as a later analysis reported.

Study results and limitations: Among TCR beta chains, those listed as cytomegalovirus-associated numbered 164. Some public TCRs appeared in many individuals, while most sequences were rare.

Sequencing input: PBMCs. This sequence was found in a woman aged 25 to 39 in good health and CMV-seropositive. This chain uses TRBV13 with TRBJ2-2; 7 bases align to TRBD1. The CDR3 DNA reads as TGTGCCAGCAGCACAAGGGGAAGGGGGCACGGGGAGCTGTTTTTT. It is translated as CASSTRGRGHGELFF.